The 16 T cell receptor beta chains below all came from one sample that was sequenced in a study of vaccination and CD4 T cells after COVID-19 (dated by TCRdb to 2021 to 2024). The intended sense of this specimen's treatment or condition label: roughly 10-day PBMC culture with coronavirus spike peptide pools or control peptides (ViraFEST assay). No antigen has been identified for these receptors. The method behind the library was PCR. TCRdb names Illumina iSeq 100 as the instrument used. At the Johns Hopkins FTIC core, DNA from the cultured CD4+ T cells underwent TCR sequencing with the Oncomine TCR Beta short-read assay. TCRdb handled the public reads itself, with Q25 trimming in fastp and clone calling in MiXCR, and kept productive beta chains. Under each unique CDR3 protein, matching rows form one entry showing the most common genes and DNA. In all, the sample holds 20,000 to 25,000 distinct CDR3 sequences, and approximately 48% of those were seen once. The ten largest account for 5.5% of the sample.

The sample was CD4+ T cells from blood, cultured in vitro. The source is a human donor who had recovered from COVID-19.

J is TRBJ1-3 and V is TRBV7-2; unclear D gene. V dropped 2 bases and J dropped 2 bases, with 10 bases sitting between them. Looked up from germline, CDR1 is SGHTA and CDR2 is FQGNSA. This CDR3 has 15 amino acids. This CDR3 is CASSLSWVTGNTIYF. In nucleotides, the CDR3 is TGTGCCAGCAGCTTAAGCTGGGTCACTGGAAACACCATATATTTT. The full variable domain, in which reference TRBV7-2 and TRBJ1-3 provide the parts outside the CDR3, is GAGVSQSPSNKVTEKGKDVELRCDPISGHTALYWYRQSLGQGLEFLIYFQGNSAPDKSGLPSDRFSAERTGGSVSTLTIQRTQQEDSAVYLCASSLSWVTGNTIYFGEGSWLTVV.

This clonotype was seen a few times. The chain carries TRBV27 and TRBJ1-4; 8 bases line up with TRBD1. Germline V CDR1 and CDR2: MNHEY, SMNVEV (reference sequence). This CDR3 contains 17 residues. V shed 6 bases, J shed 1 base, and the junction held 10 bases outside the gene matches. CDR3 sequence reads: CASRSGGLERTNEKLFF. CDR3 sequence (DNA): TGTGCCAGCAGGTCAGGGGGCCTCGAACGAACTAATGAAAAACTGTTTTTT.

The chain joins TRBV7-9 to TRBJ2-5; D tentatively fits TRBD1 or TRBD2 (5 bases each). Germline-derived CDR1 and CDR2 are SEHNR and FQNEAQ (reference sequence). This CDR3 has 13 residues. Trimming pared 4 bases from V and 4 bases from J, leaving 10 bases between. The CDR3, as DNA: TGTGCCAGCAGCTCCGGGGCGGGAGAGACCCAGTACTTC. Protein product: CASSSGAGETQYF.

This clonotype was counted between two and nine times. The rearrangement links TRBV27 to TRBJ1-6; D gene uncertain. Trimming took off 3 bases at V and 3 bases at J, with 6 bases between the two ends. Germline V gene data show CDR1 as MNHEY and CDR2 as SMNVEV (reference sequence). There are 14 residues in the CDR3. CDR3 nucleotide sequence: TGTGCCAGCAGTTTGAGCAACTATAATTCACCCCTCCACTTT. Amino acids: CASSLSNYNSPLHF.

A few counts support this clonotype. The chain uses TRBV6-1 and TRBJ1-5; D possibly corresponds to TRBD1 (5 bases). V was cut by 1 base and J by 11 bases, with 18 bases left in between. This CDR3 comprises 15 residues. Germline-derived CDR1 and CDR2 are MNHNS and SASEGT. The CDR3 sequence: CASSEDGRGVGAQHF. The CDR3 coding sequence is TGTGCCAGCAGTGAAGACGGCAGAGGGGTAGGGGCCCAGCATTTT.

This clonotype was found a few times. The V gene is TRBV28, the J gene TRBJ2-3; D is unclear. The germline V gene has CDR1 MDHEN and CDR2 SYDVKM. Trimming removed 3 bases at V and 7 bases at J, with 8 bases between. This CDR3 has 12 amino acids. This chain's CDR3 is CASSFWGHTQYF. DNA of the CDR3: TGTGCCAGCAGTTTTTGGGGTCATACGCAGTATTTT.

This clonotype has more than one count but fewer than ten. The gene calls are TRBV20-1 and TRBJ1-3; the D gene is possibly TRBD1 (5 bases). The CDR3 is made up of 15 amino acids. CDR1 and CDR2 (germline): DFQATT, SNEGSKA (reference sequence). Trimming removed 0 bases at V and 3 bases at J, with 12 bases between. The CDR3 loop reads CSARDPRGDGNTIYF. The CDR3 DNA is TGCAGTGCTAGAGATCCGCGGGGGGATGGAAACACCATATATTTT.

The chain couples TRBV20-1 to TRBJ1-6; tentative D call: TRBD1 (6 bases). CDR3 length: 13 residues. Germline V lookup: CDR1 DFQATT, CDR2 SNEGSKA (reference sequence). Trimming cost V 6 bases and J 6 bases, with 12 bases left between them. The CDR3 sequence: CSACYRANSPLHF. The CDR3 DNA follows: TGCAGTGCGTGTTACAGGGCTAATTCACCCCTCCACTTT.

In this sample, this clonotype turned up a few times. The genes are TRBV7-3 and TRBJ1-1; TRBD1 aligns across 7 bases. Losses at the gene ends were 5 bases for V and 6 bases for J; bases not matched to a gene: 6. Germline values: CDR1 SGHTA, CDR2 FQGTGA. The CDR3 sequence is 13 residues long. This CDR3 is CASSRTGGSEAFF. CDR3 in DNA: TGTGCCAGCAGCCGGACAGGCGGGTCTGAAGCTTTCTTT.

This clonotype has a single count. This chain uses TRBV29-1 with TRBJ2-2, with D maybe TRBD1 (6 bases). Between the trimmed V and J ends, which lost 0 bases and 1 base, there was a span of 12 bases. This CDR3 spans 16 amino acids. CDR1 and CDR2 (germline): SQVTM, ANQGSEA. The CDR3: CSVEDPGQKNTGELFF. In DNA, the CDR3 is TGCAGCGTTGAAGACCCCGGACAGAAGAACACCGGGGAGCTGTTTTTT.

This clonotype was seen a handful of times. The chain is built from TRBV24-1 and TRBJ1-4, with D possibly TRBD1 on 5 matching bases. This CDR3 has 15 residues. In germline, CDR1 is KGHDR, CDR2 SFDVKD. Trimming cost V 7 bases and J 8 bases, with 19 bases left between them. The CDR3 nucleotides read TGTGCCACCAGCGACCCCGTTCGGGGCGGCGAAAAACTGTTTTTT. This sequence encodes CATSDPVRGGEKLFF.

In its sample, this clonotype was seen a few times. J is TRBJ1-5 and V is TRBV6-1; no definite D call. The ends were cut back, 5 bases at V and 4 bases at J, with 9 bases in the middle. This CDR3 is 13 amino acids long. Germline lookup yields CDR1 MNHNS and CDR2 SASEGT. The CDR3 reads CASSPRENQPQHF. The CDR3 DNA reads TGTGCCAGCAGTCCAAGGGAGAATCAGCCCCAGCATTTT.

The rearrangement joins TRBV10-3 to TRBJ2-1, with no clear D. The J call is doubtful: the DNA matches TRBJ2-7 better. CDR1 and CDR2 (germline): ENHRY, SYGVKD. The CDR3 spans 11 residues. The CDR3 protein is CAISDDNEQYF. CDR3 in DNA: TGTGCCATCAGTGACGATAACGAGCAGTACTTC.

The CDR3 protein is CASSLTTGELFF. The CDR3, as DNA: TGTGCCAGCAGTTTAACCACCGGGGAGCTGTTTTTT. The chain joins TRBV12-3 or TRBV12-4 to TRBJ2-2; no reliable D call. The V and J ends lost 2 bases and 4 bases respectively, with 2 bases between them. This CDR3 spans 12 amino acids.

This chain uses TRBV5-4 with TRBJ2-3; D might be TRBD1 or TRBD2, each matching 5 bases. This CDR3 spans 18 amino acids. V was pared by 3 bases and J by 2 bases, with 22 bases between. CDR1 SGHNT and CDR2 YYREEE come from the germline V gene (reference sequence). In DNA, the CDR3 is TGTGCCAGCAGCTCGGGACGCTCCCGCATACTCATCACAGATACGCAGTATTTT. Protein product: CASSSGRSRILITDTQYF. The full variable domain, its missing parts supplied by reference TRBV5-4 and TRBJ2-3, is ETGVTQSPTHLIKTRGQQVTLRCSSQSGHNTVSWYQQALGQGPQFIFQYYREEENGRGNFPPRFSGLQFPNYSSELNVNALELDDSALYLCASSSGRSRILITDTQYFGPGTRLTVL.

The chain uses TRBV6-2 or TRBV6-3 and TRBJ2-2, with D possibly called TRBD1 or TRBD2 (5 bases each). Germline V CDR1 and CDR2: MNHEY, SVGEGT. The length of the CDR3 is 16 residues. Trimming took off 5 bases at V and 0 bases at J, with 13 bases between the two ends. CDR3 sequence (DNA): TGTGCCAGCAGTCGCTCCGGGACGGCGAACACCGGGGAGCTGTTTTTT. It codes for CASSRSGTANTGELFF.